This entry describes one TCR beta chain. Germline assignment: CDR1 GTSNPN and CDR2 SVGIG (reference sequence). V dropped 1 base and J dropped 7 bases, with 8 bases sitting between them. The CDR3 consists of 12 residues. This entry belongs to a study of blood T cell repertoires in COVID-19. Overall study context: Acute-phase and convalescent COVID-19 samples originated in the United States, Italy and Spain.

Original methodology: Researchers report that nucleated cell counts were estimated from reference gene primer amplification. Here immunoSEQ multiplex PCR was the method, and the copy in TCRdb shows in-frame clones only, minus some. V and J calls and clone size come straight from that table; D and trimming were deduced from the DNA. The table lists about 330,000 clones, roughly 90% of them singletons. The chain combines TRBV30 with TRBJ1-3; D might be TRBD1 (5 bases). This receptor was obtained from a woman aged 50 to 60 with active or convalescent COVID-19. The specimen was peripheral blood. The CDR3 region has the DNA TGTGCCTGGAGTGCAGGGTTCAACACCATATATTTT. This codes for CAWSAGFNTIYF.